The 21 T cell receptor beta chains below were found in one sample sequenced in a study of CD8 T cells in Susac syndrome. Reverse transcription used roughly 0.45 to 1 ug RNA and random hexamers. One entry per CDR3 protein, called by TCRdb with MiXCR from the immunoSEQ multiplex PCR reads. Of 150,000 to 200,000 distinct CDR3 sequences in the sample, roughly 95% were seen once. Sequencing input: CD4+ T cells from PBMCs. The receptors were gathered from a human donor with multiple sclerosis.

The CDR3 DNA reads TGTGCCAGTAGTATGTTCGGGGGATTGGCAGGGGAGCTGTTTTTT. This encodes CASSMFGGLAGELFF. This chain joins TRBV19 and TRBJ2-2, with TRBD2 as a possible D gene (6 bases). The V gene lost 3 bases and the J gene lost 8 bases, with 16 bases spanning the gap. The CDR3 has 15 residues. The germline V gene has CDR1 LNHDA and CDR2 SQIVND (reference sequence). The whole variable domain, filled in from reference TRBV19 and TRBJ2-2, reads DGGITQSPKYLFRKEGQNVTLSCEQNLNHDAMYWYRQDPGQGLRLIYYSQIVNDFQKGDIAEGYSVSREKKESFPLTVTSAQKNPTAFYLCASSMFGGLAGELFFGEGSRLTVL.

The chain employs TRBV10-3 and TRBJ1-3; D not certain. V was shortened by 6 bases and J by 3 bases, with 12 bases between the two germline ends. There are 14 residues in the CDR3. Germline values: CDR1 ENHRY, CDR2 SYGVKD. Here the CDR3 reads CAISVQAVGNTIYF. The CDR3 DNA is TGTGCCATCAGCGTCCAGGCGGTTGGAAACACCATATATTTT.

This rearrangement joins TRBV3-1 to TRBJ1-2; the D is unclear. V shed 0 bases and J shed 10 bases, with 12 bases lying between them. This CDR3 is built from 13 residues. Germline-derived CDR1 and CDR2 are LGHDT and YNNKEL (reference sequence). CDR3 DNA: TGTGCCAGCAGCCAAGAAGGAACGGCAGCCTACACCTTC. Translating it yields CASSQEGTAAYTF. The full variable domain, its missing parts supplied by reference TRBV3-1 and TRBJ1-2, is DTAVSQTPKYLVTQMGNDKSIKCEQNLGHDTMYWYKQDSKKFLKIMFSYNNKELIINETVPNRFSPKSPDKAHLNLHINSLELGDSAVYFCASSQEGTAAYTFGSGTRLTVV.

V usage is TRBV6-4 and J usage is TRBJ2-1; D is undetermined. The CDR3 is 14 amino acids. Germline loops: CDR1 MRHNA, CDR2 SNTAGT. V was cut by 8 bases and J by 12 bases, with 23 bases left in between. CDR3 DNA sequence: TGTGCCAGCGGCCAGGACCGGCGCTCCAAGGGGCAGTTCTTC. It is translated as CASGQDRRSKGQFF.

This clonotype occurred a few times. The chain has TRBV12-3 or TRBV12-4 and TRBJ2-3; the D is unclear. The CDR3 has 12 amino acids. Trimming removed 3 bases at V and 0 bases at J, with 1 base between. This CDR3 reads CASSFSTDTQYF. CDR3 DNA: TGTGCCAGCAGTTTTAGCACAGATACGCAGTATTTT.

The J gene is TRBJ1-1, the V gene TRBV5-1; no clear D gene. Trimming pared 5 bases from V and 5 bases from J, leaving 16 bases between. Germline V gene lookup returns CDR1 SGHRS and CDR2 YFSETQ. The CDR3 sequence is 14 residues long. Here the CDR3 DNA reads TGCGCCAGCAGTACTGACACCCGAGGAACTGAAGCTTTCTTT. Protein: CASSTDTRGTEAFF.

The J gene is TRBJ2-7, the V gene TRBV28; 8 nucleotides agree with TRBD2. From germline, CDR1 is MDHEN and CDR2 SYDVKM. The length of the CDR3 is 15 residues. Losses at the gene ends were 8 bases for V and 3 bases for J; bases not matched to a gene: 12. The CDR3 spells CASLKPEAGVYEQYF. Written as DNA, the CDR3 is TGTGCCAGCCTCAAGCCCGAAGCGGGGGTCTACGAGCAGTACTTC.

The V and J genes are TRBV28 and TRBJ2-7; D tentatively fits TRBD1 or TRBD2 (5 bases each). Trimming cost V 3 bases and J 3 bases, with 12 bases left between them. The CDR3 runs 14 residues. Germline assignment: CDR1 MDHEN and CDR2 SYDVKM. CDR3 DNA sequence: TGTGCCAGCAGTTTGGGCGTTGGGGGCTACGAGCAGTACTTC. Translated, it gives CASSLGVGGYEQYF.

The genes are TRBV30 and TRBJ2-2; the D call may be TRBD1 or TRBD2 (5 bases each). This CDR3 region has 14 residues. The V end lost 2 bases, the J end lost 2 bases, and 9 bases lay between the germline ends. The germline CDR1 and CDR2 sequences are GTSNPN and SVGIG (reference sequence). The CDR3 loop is CAWSLGTNTGELFF. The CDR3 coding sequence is TGTGCCTGGAGTCTCGGGACCAACACCGGGGAGCTGTTTTTT.

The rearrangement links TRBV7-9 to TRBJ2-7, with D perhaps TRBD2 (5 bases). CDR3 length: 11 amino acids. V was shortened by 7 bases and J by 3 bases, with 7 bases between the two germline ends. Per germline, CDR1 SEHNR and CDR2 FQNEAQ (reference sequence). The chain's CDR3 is CASKRIYEQYF. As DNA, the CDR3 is TGTGCCAGCAAGCGGATCTACGAGCAGTACTTC.

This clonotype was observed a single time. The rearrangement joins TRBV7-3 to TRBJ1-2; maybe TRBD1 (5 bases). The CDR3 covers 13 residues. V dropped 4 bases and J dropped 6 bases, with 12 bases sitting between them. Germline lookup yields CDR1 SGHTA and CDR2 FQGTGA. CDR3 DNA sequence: TGTGCCAGCAGCTCGTCCAGGGATCATGGCTACACCTTC. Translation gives CASSSSRDHGYTF.

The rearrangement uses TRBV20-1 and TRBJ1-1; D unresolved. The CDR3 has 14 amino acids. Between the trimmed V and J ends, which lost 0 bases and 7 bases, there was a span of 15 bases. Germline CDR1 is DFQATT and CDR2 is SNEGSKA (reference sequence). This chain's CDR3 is CSARDRAVGLEAFF. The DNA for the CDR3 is TGCAGTGCTAGAGACCGGGCAGTCGGGCTTGAAGCTTTCTTT.

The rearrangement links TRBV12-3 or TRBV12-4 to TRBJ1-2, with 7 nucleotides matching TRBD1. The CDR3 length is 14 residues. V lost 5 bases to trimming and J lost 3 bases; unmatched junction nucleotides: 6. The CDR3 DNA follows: TGTGCCAGCAGTCCTGGGACAGCCTACTATGGCTACACCTTC. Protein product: CASSPGTAYYGYTF.

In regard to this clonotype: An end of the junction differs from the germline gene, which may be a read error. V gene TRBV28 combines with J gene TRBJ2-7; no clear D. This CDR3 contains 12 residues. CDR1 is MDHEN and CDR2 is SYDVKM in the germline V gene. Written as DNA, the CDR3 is TGTGCCAGCAGTTCCCCTACCTTAGCATGGGACTTC. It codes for CASSSPTLAWDF.

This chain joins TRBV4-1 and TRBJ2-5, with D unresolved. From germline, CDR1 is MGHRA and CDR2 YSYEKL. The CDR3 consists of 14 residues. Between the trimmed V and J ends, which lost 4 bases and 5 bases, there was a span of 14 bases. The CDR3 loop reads CASSRYLVGETQYF. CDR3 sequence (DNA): TGCGCCAGCAGCCGATATCTCGTCGGGGAGACCCAGTACTTC.

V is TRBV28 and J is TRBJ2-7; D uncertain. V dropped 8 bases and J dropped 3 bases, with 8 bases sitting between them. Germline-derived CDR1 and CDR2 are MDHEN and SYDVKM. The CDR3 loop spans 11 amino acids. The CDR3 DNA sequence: TGTGCCAGCGGGGATAACTACGAGCAGTACTTC. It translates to CASGDNYEQYF.

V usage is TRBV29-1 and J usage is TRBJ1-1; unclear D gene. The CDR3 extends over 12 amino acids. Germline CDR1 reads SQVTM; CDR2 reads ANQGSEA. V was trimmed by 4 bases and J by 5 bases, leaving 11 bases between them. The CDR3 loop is CSVGHSRTEAFF. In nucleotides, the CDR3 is TGCAGCGTTGGACACTCGAGGACTGAAGCTTTCTTT.

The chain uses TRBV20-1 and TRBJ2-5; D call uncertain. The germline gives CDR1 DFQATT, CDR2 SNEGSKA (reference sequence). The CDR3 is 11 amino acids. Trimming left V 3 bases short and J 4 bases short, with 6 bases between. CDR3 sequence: CSARVRETQYF. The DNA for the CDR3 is TGCAGTGCTAGGGTGAGAGAGACCCAGTACTTC.

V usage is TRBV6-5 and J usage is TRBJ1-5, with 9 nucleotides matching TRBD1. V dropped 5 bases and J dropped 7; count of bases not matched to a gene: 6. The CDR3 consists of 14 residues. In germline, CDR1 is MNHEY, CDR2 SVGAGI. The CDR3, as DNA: TGTGCCAGCAGTCTGACAGGGGGAGACCAGCCCCAGCATTTT. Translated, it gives CASSLTGGDQPQHF.

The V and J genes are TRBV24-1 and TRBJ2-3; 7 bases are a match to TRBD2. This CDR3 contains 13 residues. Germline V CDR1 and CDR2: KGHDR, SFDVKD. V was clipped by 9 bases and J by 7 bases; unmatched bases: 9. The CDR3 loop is CATGDGRRNTQYF. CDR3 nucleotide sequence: TGTGCCACCGGGGACGGGAGGAGGAATACGCAGTATTTT.

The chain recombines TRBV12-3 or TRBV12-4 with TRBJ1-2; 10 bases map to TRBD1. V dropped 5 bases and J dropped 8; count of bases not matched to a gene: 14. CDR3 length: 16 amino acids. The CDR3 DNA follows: TGTGCCAGCAGTCCGTTTACGACAGGGGGCGAAGGCGGCTACACCTTC. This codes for CASSPFTTGGEGGYTF.